This TCR beta chain stems from a study of Ad26.COV2.S vaccination and SARS-CoV-2 variants. Overall study context: Donor was assigned to the Ad26.COV2.S arm of trial COV1001.

Study-level results: Possible underestimation of total T cell responses by the TCR breadth and depth analyses was noted. Researchers reported similar non-spike TCR breadth in vaccine and placebo recipients.

Of note for this clone: What it recognizes is unknown.

Method: immunoSEQ multiplex PCR; TCRdb's copy keeps in-frame clones and lacks some. Found here are approximately 250,000 clones, about 83% of them singletons; the top ten hold about 2.7%. This CDR3 has 14 amino acids. Germline V lookup: CDR1 SGHTA, CDR2 FQGNSA. V was pared by 6 bases and J by 3 bases, with 7 bases of the junction left unmatched. The treatment: some 20 received Ad26.COV2.S at low or high dose, single or two shots; five or six received placebo; per-sample allocation not given. Material that was analyzed had been drawn on day 63 after the first vaccine or placebo injection. What was given as vaccine was an Ad26 vector encoding Wuhan-strain SARS-CoV-2 spike.

This chain connects TRBV7-2 to TRBJ1-1, with 7 bases fitting TRBD1. The specimen comprised peripheral blood, sampled in a trial of Ad26.COV2.S vaccine versus placebo. This TCR was recovered from a person aged 18-65 years who received the Ad26.COV2.S COVID-19 vaccine or a placebo. Here the CDR3 DNA reads TGTGCCAGCAGTTTTAGGGGGCGCCACACTGAAGCTTTCTTT. As protein: CASSFRGRHTEAFF.